The 10 T cell receptor beta chains below were found in one sample sequenced in a study of shared T cell receptors in the human thymus. Only in-frame clones appear in the TCRdb table, and some are missing; sequencing was by immunoSEQ multiplex PCR. The sample has 600,000 to 900,000 clones; roughly 88% are singletons. The same sample was also studied in work on human thymus T cells.

The material sequenced was thymocytes. The receptors were gathered from a girl less than two years old with a congenital heart defect.

This clone was observed a single time. The genes are TRBV6-1 and TRBJ2-5; 8 bases are a match to TRBD1. CDR3 length equals 20 residues. CDR1 and CDR2 (germline): MNHNS, SASEGT. Trimming at V came to 1 base and at J to 1 base, leaving 17 bases not matched to a gene. The CDR3 sequence is CASSEGPGDRPKRIQETQYF. In DNA form, the CDR3 reads TGTGCCAGCAGTGAAGGGCCCGGGGACAGGCCAAAAAGGATCCAAGAGACCCAGTACTTC.

The rearrangement uses TRBV2 and TRBJ2-3; TRBD2 matches 9 bases. Germline V gene sequence: CDR1 SNHLY, CDR2 FYNNEI. CDR3 length equals 16 residues. V was clipped by 3 bases and J by 4 bases; unmatched bases: 8. The CDR3 loop reads CASSDRRGGSSDTQYF. DNA for the CDR3: TGTGCCAGCAGTGATCGGCGGGGGGGCAGCTCAGATACGCAGTATTTT.

The genes are TRBV19 and TRBJ1-2, with D possibly being TRBD1 (6 bases). CDR1 is LNHDA and CDR2 is SQIVND in the germline V gene (reference sequence). V lost 1 base and J lost 8, with 14 bases in between. There are 14 residues in the CDR3. Written as DNA, the CDR3 is TGTGCCAGTAGTATAGCCCTTACAGGGTACGGCTACACCTTC. Amino acid sequence: CASSIALTGYGYTF.

This clone was seen only once. This chain links TRBV5-6 with TRBJ1-3, with D unresolved. V shed 0 bases and J shed 0 bases, with 7 bases lying between them. CDR1 and CDR2 (germline): SGHDT, YYEEEE. The CDR3 is 15 amino acids. CDR3 DNA sequence: TGTGCCAGCAGCTTGGGTGTTAACTCTGGAAACACCATATATTTT. Translated: CASSLGVNSGNTIYF.

The DNA for the CDR3 is TGCGCCAGCAGCCAAGGACGGGACAGGAGTACGGGGGATCAGCCCCAGCATTTT. This encodes CASSQGRDRSTGDQPQHF. The chain couples TRBV4-1 to TRBJ1-5, with 8 bases that match TRBD1. CDR3 size: 18 residues. Germline CDR1 reads MGHRA; CDR2 reads YSYEKL. Germline trimming cut 1 base from V and 5 bases from J; bases unmatched to any gene: 13.

This rearrangement joins TRBV9 to TRBJ2-3; possible D gene TRBD2, 5 bases. The CDR3 runs 13 residues. The ends were cut back, 3 bases at V and 4 bases at J, with 9 bases in the middle. Germline assignment: CDR1 SGDLS and CDR2 YYNGEE. The CDR3 here is CASSAGVSDTQYF. In nucleotides, the CDR3 is TGTGCCAGCAGCGCCGGGGTTTCAGATACGCAGTATTTT.

V usage is TRBV7-3 and J usage is TRBJ2-1; 8 bases map to TRBD2. V dropped 5 bases and J dropped 7; count of bases not matched to a gene: 13. This CDR3 contains 16 residues. Germline CDR1 SGHTA, CDR2 FQGTGA. CDR3 loop: CASSPTHRTSCNEQFF. The DNA of the CDR3 is TGTGCCAGCAGCCCGACCCACCGGACTAGCTGTAATGAGCAGTTCTTC.

This clone turned up a few times. The chain joins TRBV28 to TRBJ1-5; TRBD1 matches 8 bases. CDR1 MDHEN and CDR2 SYDVKM come from the germline V gene. J was trimmed by 7 bases and V by 6 bases; bases with no gene match: 23. This CDR3 spans 19 amino acids. In DNA form, the CDR3 reads TGTGCCAGCAGCCTAGGGCCGGGACCAAGGGTGGGACAGGAGCAGCCCCAGCATTTT. It codes for CASSLGPGPRVGQEQPQHF.

CDR3 bases: TGTGCCAGTAGTTACCCTCCAGGGGATAAAGGTGAAGCTTTCTTT. This codes for CASSYPPGDKGEAFF. The gene calls are TRBV19 and TRBJ1-1; possibly TRBD1 for D (6 bases). The CDR3 spans 15 residues. V gave up 5 bases and J gave up 7 bases, with 20 bases separating them. The germline V gene has CDR1 LNHDA and CDR2 SQIVND (reference sequence). The whole variable domain, filled in from reference TRBV19 and TRBJ1-1, reads DGGITQSPKYLFRKEGQNVTLSCEQNLNHDAMYWYRQDPGQGLRLIYYSQIVNDFQKGDIAEGYSVSREKKESFPLTVTSAQKNPTAFYLCASSYPPGDKGEAFFGQGTRLTVV.

The V gene is TRBV15, the J gene TRBJ2-6, with TRBD2 matching over 7 bases. Germline V gene data show CDR1 as LNHNV and CDR2 as YYDKDF (reference sequence). V gave up 1 base and J gave up 4 bases; unmatched junction bases: 4. This CDR3 is 16 amino acids long. The CDR3 here is CATSRVPGLGANVLTF. The CDR3 DNA reads TGTGCCACCAGCAGAGTCCCGGGACTAGGGGCCAACGTCCTGACTTTC. Drawing the rest from reference TRBV15 and TRBJ2-6, the complete variable domain is DAMVIQNPRYQVTQFGKPVTLSCSQTLNHNVMYWYQQKSSQAPKLLFHYYDKDFNNEADTPDNFQSRRPNTSFCFLDIRSPGLGDTAMYLCATSRVPGLGANVLTFGAGSRLTVL.